A single sample gave rise to the 18 T cell receptor beta chains below, sequenced in a study of regulatory T cells in long-lasting Graves disease. Arm-PCR of CDR3 regions with iRepertoire HTBI primers generated TCR beta libraries. TCRdb independently ran MiXCR on the multiplex PCR reads; one entry per CDR3 protein. This sample has roughly 500,000 distinct CDR3 sequences, with more than 10% found just once. Sample time point: newly diagnosed GD, antithyroid drugs for less than 3 months. From PBMCs, RNA was extracted and then used to make the TCR library. The same specimen was also included in a second study, on T cells in Graves' hyperthyroidism and ophthalmopathy.

Material: peripheral blood mononuclear cells (PBMCs), obtained at new diagnosis, from a patient treated with antithyroid drugs. All receptors come from a woman in her 30s with Graves disease.

This clonotype has a count of ten or more. CDR3 nucleotides: TGTGCCATCAGTGATTGGGACAGCAACTATGGCTACACCTTC. It codes for CAISDWDSNYGYTF. The chain combines TRBV10-3 with TRBJ1-2; 7 bases agree with TRBD1. V lost 3 bases to trimming and J lost 2 bases; unmatched junction nucleotides: 3. The CDR3 has 14 residues. Germline-derived CDR1 and CDR2 are ENHRY and SYGVKD.

This clonotype has a count of ten or more. V gene TRBV10-3 combines with J gene TRBJ2-7, with 13 bases lining up with TRBD2. V was pared by 4 bases and J by 5 bases, with 2 bases of the junction left unmatched. The CDR3 totals 14 residues. Germline values: CDR1 ENHRY, CDR2 SYGVKD. In DNA form, the CDR3 reads TGTGCCATCAGTGGTGGACTAGCGGGAGACGAGCAGTACTTC. Residues: CAISGGLAGDEQYF.

This clonotype was seen a few times. The chain joins TRBV5-1 to TRBJ1-1; a possible D gene is TRBD1 (5 bases). The CDR3 runs 14 residues. The germline V gene encodes CDR1 SGHRS and CDR2 YFSETQ. V was cut by 4 bases and J by 5 bases, with 15 bases left in between. The CDR3 protein is CASSVVTGTTEAFF. CDR3 coding DNA: TGCGCCAGCAGCGTAGTCACGGGGACGACTGAAGCTTTCTTT.

In this sample, this clonotype turned up many times. The chain carries TRBV11-2 and TRBJ2-7; TRBD1 aligns across 12 bases. Trimming at V came to 4 bases and at J to 7 bases, leaving 8 bases not matched to a gene. The CDR3 sequence is 15 residues long. CDR1 and CDR2 (germline): SGHAT, FQNNGV. This CDR3 is CASSSPGQGAKEQYF. In DNA form, the CDR3 reads TGTGCCAGCAGCTCCCCGGGACAGGGGGCGAAGGAGCAGTACTTC.

This clonotype was observed at least ten times. This chain uses TRBV2 with TRBJ2-1, with D possibly being TRBD1 (5 bases). CDR3 length equals 14 residues. Trimming took off 6 bases at V and 2 bases at J, with 11 bases between the two ends. Per the germline V gene, CDR1 is SNHLY and CDR2 is FYNNEI. The CDR3 coding sequence is TGTGCCAGCAGGCCCGACAGAACCTACAATGAGCAGTTCTTC. Protein: CASRPDRTYNEQFF.

This clonotype came up a few times. This CDR3 is CASSQDWAVGNEQFF. The CDR3 DNA follows: TGCGCCAGCAGCCAAGATTGGGCGGTGGGGAATGAGCAGTTCTTC. V is TRBV4-1 and J is TRBJ2-1; D unresolved. V was clipped by 0 bases and J by 7 bases, with 13 bases between them. Germline loops: CDR1 MGHRA, CDR2 YSYEKL. CDR3 size: 15 residues.

This clonotype came up many times. The chain has TRBV27 and TRBJ1-1; TRBD1 aligns across 8 bases. CDR3 length: 12 amino acids. The V gene's germline CDR1 is MNHEY and CDR2 SMNVEV (reference sequence). V was clipped by 8 bases and J by 4 bases; unmatched bases: 3. CDR3 in DNA: TGTGCCAGCCGGACAGGGATCACTGAAGCTTTCTTT. This gives the protein CASRTGITEAFF.

This clonotype was observed many times. V is TRBV27 and J is TRBJ2-1, with D possibly matching TRBD2 (6 bases). The CDR3 has 14 amino acids. The germline V gene encodes CDR1 MNHEY and CDR2 SMNVEV (reference sequence). Trimming took 2 bases from V and 2 from J, leaving 7 bases between them. For the CDR3, the DNA is TGTGCCAGCAGTTTACGACTAGCCTACAATGAGCAGTTCTTC. It translates to CASSLRLAYNEQFF.

The sample holds many counts of this clonotype. The rearrangement links TRBV25-1 to TRBJ2-1, with 8 bases that match TRBD2. Germline CDR1 reads MGHDK; CDR2 reads SYGVNS. J gave up 5 bases and V 7 bases, and 7 bases lay outside the gene matches. This CDR3 has 14 amino acids. CDR3 region: CASTKAGADNEQFF. In DNA form, the CDR3 reads TGTGCCAGCACCAAAGCGGGAGCGGACAATGAGCAGTTCTTC. The entire variable domain, with the rest obtained from reference TRBV25-1 and TRBJ2-1, is as follows: EADIYQTPRYLVIGTGKKITLECSQTMGHDKMYWYQQDPGMELHLIHYSYGVNSTEKGDLSSESTVSRIRTEHFPLTLESARPSHTSQYLCASTKAGADNEQFFGPGTRLTVL.

This clonotype was seen at least ten times. The J gene is TRBJ2-7, the V gene TRBV6-5, with 8 bases identical to TRBD1. The trim removed 1 base at V and 1 base at J, leaving 3 bases unmatched. Germline lookup yields CDR1 MNHEY and CDR2 SVGAGI. The CDR3 spans 15 residues. CDR3 DNA: TGTGCCAGCAGTTACTTTGGACAGGGATCCTACGAGCAGTACTTC. Translated, it gives CASSYFGQGSYEQYF.

This clonotype was seen repeatedly, ten times or more. V and J are TRBV28 and TRBJ1-6, with 8 positions matching TRBD1. CDR1 and CDR2 (germline): MDHEN, SYDVKM. The V segment lost 6 bases and the J segment 5 bases; nucleotides outside the gene matches: 6. This CDR3 spans 15 amino acids. CDR3 sequence reads: CASSENRGNNSPLHF. CDR3 DNA sequence: TGTGCCAGCAGCGAAAACAGGGGGAATAATTCACCCCTCCACTTT.

The V and J genes are TRBV10-2 and TRBJ2-3; D gene uncertain. Trimming removed 2 bases at V and 2 bases at J, with 8 bases between. The CDR3 runs to 14 residues. Looked up from germline, CDR1 is WSHSY and CDR2 is SAAADI. The CDR3 is CASSERVPTDTQYF. In nucleotides, the CDR3 is TGCGCCAGCAGTGAGCGGGTACCCACAGATACGCAGTATTTT.

This clonotype was found a few times. This rearrangement joins TRBV5-5 to TRBJ1-6; possibly TRBD1 for D (5 bases). Germline CDR1 SGHKS, CDR2 YYEKEE (reference sequence). CDR3 length equals 14 residues. The V end was cut by 0 bases, the J end by 8 bases, with 9 bases between. This CDR3 is CASSLAGDYSPLHF. CDR3 in DNA: TGTGCCAGCAGCTTGGCGGGGGATTATTCACCCCTCCACTTT.

In this sample, this clonotype turned up many times. The chain links TRBV7-3 to TRBJ2-6, with a tentative D call TRBD2 (5 bases). There are 17 residues in the CDR3. V lost 0 bases and J lost 2, with 11 bases in between. Germline-derived CDR1 and CDR2 are SGHTA and FQGTGA. The CDR3 DNA is TGTGCCAGCAGCTTAACCTTCACCGGGACTGGGGCCAACGTCCTGACTTTC. It translates to CASSLTFTGTGANVLTF.

There are many counts of this clonotype. V and J are TRBV7-9 and TRBJ1-1; weak D call: TRBD1 (5 bases). The germline V gene encodes CDR1 SEHNR and CDR2 FQNEAQ (reference sequence). The CDR3 runs 19 residues. With 5 bases removed from V and 2 bases from J, the gap between germline ends came to 27 bases. The CDR3 protein is CASSPHFSVGANLNTEAFF. The CDR3, as DNA: TGTGCCAGCAGCCCGCATTTCAGTGTAGGGGCGAACCTTAACACTGAAGCTTTCTTT. The whole variable domain, filled in from reference TRBV7-9 and TRBJ1-1, reads DTGVSQNPRHKITKRGQNVTFRCDPISEHNRLYWYRQTLGQGPEFLTYFQNEAQLEKSRLLSDRFSAERPKGSFSTLEIQRTEQGDSAMYLCASSPHFSVGANLNTEAFFGQGTRLTVV.

Ten or more counts support this clonotype. The V gene is TRBV24-1, the J gene TRBJ2-1; 16 positions match TRBD2. Germline assignment: CDR1 KGHDR and CDR2 SFDVKD. The CDR3 runs to 20 residues. V shed 9 bases and J 0 bases; nucleotides not matched to a gene: 13. As DNA, the CDR3 is TGTGCCACCGCAGAGACACCGGGACTAGCGGGAGGGAGCTCCTACAATGAGCAGTTCTTC. Amino acid sequence: CATAETPGLAGGSSYNEQFF.

The chain joins TRBV7-9 to TRBJ2-3, with 10 bases aligning to TRBD2. The V segment lost 6 bases and the J segment 4 bases; nucleotides outside the gene matches: 7. The germline V gene encodes CDR1 SEHNR and CDR2 FQNEAQ (reference sequence). The CDR3 consists of 15 residues. CDR3 region: CASSRAGGPSDTQYF. CDR3 nucleotides: TGTGCCAGCAGTCGAGCGGGAGGGCCGTCAGATACGCAGTATTTT.

This clonotype has at least ten counts. The chain employs TRBV28 and TRBJ1-2, with TRBD1 as a possible D gene (5 bases). Trimming took 5 bases from V and 4 from J, leaving 17 bases between them. The germline gives CDR1 MDHEN, CDR2 SYDVKM. The CDR3 covers 15 residues. CDR3 bases: TGTGCCAGCAGTCCGGGGTGGAGGGGCGGCTATGGCTACACCTTC. This translates into CASSPGWRGGYGYTF.